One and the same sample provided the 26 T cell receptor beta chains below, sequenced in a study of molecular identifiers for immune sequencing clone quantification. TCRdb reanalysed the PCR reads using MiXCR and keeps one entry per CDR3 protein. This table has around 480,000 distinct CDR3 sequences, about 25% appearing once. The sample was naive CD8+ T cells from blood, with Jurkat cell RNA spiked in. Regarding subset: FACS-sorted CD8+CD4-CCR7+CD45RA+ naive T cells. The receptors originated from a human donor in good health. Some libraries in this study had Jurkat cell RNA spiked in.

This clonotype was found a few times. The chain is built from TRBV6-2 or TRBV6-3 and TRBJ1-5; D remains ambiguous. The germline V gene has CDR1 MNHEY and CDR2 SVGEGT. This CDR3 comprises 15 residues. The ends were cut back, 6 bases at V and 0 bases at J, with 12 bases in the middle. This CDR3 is CASRNSLYSNQPQHF. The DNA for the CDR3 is TGTGCCAGCAGGAACAGCCTCTATAGCAATCAGCCCCAGCATTTT.

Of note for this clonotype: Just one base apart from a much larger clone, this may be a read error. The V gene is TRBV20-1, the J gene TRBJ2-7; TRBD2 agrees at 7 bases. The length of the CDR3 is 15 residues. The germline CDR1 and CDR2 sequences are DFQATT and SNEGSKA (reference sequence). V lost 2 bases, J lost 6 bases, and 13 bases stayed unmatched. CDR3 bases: TGCAGTGCTAGACCATGGACTAGTTCTTCAATCGAGCAGTACTTC. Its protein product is CSARPWTSSSIEQYF.

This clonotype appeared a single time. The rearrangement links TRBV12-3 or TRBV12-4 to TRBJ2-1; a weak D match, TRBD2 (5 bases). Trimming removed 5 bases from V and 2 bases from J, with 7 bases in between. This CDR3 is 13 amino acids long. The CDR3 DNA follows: TGTGCCAGCAGTGGGAGTACCTACAATGAGCAGTTCTTC. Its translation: CASSGSTYNEQFF.

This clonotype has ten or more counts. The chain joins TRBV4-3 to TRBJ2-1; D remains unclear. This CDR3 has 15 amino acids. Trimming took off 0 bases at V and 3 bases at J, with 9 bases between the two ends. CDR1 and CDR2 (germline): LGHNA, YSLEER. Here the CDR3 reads CASSQDYSSYNEQFF. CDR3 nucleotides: TGCGCCAGCAGCCAAGACTACAGCAGCTACAATGAGCAGTTCTTC.

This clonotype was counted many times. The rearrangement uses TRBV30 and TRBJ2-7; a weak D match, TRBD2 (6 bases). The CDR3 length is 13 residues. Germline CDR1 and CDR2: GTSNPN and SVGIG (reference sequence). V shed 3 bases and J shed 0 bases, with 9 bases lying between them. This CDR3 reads CAWSRGSSYEQYF. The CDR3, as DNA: TGTGCCTGGAGCCGGGGGAGCTCCTACGAGCAGTACTTC.

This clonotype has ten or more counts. The CDR3 reads CATIPEGSGNTIYF. DNA for the CDR3: TGTGCCACCATACCTGAGGGATCTGGAAACACCATATATTTT. The chain has TRBV13 and TRBJ1-3; D uncertain. Germline lookup yields CDR1 PRHDT and CDR2 FYEKMQ (reference sequence). Trimming left V 10 bases short and J 1 base short, with 14 bases between. The CDR3 is 14 amino acids.

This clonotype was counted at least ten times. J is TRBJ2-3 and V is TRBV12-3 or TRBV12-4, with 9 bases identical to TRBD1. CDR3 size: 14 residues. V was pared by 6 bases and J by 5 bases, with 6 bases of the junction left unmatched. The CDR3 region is CASRGQGFEDTQYF. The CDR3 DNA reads TGTGCCAGCAGGGGACAGGGCTTTGAAGATACGCAGTATTTT.

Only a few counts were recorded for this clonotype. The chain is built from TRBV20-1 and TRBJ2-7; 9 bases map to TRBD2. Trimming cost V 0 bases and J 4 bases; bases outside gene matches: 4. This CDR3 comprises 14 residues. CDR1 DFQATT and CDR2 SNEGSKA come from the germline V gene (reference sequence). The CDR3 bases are TGCAGTGCTAGAGATCGGGCGGGGGGGTACGAGCAGTACTTC. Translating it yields CSARDRAGGYEQYF.

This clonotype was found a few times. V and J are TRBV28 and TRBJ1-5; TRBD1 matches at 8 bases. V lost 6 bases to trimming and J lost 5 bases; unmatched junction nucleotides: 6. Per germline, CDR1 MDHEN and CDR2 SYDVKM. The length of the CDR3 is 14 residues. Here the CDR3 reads CASSQTGDHQPQHF. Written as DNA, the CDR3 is TGTGCCAGCAGCCAGACAGGGGACCATCAGCCCCAGCATTTT.

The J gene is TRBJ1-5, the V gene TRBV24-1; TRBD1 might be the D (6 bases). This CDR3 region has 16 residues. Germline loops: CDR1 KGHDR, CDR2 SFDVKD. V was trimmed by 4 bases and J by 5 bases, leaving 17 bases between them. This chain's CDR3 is CATSDPRGAGDQPQHF. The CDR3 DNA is TGTGCCACCAGTGACCCTAGGGGGGCGGGCGATCAGCCCCAGCATTTT.

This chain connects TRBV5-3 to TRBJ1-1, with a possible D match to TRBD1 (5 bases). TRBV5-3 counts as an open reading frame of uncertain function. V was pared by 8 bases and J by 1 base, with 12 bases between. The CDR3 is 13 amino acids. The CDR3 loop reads CASYAGGNTEAFF. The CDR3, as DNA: TGTGCCAGCTATGCTGGGGGGAACACTGAAGCTTTCTTT.

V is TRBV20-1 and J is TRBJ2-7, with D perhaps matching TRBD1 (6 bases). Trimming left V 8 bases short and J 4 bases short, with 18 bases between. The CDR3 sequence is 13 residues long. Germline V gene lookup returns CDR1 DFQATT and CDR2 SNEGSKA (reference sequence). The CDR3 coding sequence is TGCAGTACCAGACAGGAGGCAGTATACGAGCAGTACTTC. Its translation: CSTRQEAVYEQYF.

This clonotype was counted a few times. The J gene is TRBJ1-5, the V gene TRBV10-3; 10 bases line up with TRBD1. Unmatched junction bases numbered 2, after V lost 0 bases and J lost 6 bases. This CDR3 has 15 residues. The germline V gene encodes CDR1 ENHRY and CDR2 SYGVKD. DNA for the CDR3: TGTGCCATCAGTGAGTCTGGACAGGGGGTTCAGCCCCAGCATTTT. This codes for CAISESGQGVQPQHF.

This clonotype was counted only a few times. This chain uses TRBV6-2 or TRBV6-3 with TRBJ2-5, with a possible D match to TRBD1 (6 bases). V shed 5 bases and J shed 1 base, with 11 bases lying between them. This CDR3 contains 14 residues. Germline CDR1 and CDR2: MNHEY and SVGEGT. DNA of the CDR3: TGTGCCAGCAGTGCAACAGGGACCCAAGAGACCCAGTACTTC. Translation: CASSATGTQETQYF.

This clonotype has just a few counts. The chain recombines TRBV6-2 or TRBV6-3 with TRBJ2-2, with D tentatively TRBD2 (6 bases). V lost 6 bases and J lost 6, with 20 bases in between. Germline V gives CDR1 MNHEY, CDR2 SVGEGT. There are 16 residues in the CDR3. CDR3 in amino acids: CASSPFGGALSGELFF. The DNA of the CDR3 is TGTGCCAGCAGCCCCTTTGGCGGGGCCTTATCCGGGGAGCTGTTTTTT.

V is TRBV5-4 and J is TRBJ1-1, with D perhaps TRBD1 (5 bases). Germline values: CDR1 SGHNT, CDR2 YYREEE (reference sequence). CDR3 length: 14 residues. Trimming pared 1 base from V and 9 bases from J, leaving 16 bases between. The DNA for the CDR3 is TGTGCCAGCAGCTTGTCCGCGGGGGGTACTAAAGCTTTCTTT. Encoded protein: CASSLSAGGTKAFF. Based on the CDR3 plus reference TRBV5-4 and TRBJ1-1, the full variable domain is ETGVTQSPTHLIKTRGQQVTLRCSSQSGHNTVSWYQQALGQGPQFIFQYYREEENGRGNFPPRFSGLQFPNYSSELNVNALELDDSALYLCASSLSAGGTKAFFGQGTRLTVV.

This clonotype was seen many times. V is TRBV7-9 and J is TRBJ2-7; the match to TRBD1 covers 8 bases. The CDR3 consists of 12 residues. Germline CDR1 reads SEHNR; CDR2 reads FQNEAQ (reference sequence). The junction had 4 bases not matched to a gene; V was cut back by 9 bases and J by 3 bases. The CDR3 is CASSTGGYEQYF. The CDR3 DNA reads TGTGCCAGTAGTACAGGGGGCTACGAGCAGTACTTC.

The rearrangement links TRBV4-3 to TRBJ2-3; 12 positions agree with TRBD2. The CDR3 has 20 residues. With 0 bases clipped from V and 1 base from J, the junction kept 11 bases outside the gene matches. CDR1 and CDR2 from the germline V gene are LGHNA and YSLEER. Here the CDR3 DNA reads TGCGCCAGCAGCCAAGATCTTATGCTAGCGGGGGGGCTAGGCACAGATACGCAGTATTTT. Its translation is CASSQDLMLAGGLGTDTQYF.

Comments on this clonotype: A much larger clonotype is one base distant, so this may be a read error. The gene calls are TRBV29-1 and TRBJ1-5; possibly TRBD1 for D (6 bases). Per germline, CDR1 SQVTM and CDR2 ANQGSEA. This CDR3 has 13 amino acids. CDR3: CGATTGSNQPQHF. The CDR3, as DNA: TGCGGCGCAACGACAGGAAGCAATCAGCCCCAGCATTTT.

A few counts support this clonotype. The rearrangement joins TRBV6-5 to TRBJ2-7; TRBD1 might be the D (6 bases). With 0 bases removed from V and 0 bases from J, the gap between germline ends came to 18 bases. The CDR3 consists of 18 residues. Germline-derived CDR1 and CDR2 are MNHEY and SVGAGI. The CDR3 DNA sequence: TGTGCCAGCAGTTACTCCAGGGGTTTCCAGCGGTACTCCTACGAGCAGTACTTC. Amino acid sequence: CASSYSRGFQRYSYEQYF.

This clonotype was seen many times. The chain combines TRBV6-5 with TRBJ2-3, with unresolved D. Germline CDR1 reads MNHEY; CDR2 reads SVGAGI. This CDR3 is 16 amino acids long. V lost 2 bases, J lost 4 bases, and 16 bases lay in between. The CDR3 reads CASSYMSPRASDTQYF. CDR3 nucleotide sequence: TGTGCCAGCAGTTACATGTCCCCTCGTGCTTCAGATACGCAGTATTTT.

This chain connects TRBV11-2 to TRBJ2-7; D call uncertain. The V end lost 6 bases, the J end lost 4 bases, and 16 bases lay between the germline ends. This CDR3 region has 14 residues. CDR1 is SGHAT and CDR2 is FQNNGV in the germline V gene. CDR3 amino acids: CASSLVVSPYEQYF. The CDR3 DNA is TGTGCCAGCAGTCTAGTGGTGAGCCCGTACGAGCAGTACTTC.

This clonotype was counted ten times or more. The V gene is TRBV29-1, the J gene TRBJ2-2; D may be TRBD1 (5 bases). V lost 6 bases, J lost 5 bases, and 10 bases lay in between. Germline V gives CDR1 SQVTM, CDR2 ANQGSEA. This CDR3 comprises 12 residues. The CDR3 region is CSVTAGTGELFF. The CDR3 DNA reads TGCAGCGTCACAGCAGGGACCGGGGAGCTGTTTTTT.

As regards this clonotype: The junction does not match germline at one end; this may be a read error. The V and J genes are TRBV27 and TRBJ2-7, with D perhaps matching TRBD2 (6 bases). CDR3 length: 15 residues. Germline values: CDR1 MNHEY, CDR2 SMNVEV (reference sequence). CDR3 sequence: CASGLRDAASYEQCF. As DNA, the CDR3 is TGTGCCAGCGGACTACGGGACGCAGCGTCCTACGAGCAGTGCTTC.

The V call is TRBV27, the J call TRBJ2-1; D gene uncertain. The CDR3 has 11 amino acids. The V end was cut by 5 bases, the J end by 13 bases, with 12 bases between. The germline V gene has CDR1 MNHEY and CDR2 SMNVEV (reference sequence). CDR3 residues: CASSSSAAQFF. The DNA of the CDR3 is TGTGCCAGCAGTAGCTCGGCAGCACAGTTCTTC.

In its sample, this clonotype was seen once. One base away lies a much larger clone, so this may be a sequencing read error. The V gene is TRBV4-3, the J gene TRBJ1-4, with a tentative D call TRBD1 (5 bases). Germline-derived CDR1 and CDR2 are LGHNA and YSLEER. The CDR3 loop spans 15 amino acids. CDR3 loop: CASSQDTGPNEKLVF. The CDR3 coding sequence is TGCGCCAGCAGCCAAGATACGGGACCCAATGAAAAACTGGTTTTT.